This T cell receptor beta chain derives from a study of T cells in lung cancer brain metastases. Whole-study context: Primary and brain metastasis specimens were taken a median roughly 330 days apart.

Exclusion applied to anyone with multiple prior malignancies. Notes on the study in general: Brain metastasis T cell infiltration was not adjusted for preoperative corticosteroid effects.

This CDR3 comprises 14 residues. Looked up from germline, CDR1 is MNHNY and CDR2 is SVGAGI (reference sequence). The J segment lost 6 bases and the V segment lost 8 bases, leaving 12 bases of the junction unmatched. Method: immunoSEQ multiplex PCR; TCRdb's copy keeps in-frame clones and lacks some. The table lists thousands of clones, roughly 93% of them singletons. About this clone: Antigen specificity is unknown.

The receptor's source is a woman aged 25 to 39 with non-small cell lung cancer. Sequencing was performed on tumor tissue from the primary lung tumor. The chain joins TRBV6-6 to TRBJ2-7; 8 bases are a match to TRBD2. The CDR3 DNA is TGTGCCAGCGGTGAGCGGGAGTCTTCGTCCGAGCAGTACTTC. Amino acids: CASGERESSSEQYF.